The next 14 T cell receptor beta chains were all read from a single sample in a study of CD8 T cells in ankylosing spondylitis. MiXCR was run by TCRdb on the 5' RACE reads, yielding one entry per CDR3 protein. The sample contains some 150,000 distinct CDR3 sequences, under 55% of which appear only once. The sample comprised synovial fluid, either unsorted or a sorted T cell fraction (not recorded which). The receptors originated from a male donor with ankylosing spondylitis.

The chain is built from TRBV18 and TRBJ2-3; TRBD1 matches 9 bases. CDR3 length: 15 residues. CDR1 KGHSH and CDR2 LQKENI come from the germline V gene. With V trimmed by 4 bases and J by 4 bases, 6 bases remained unmatched. DNA for the CDR3: TGTGCCAGCTCACACGGACAGGGGCACTCAGATACGCAGTATTTT. The encoded protein is CASSHGQGHSDTQYF.

This clonotype came up a few times. The gene calls are TRBV13 and TRBJ2-5, with 10 bases fitting TRBD1. Germline CDR1 is PRHDT and CDR2 is FYEKMQ (reference sequence). This CDR3 is 17 amino acids long. The V gene end was trimmed by 5 bases and the J gene end by 3 bases; junction bases not matched to a gene: 12. The CDR3 nucleotides read TGTGCCAGCAGCGCTAATCCCGGGACAGGGGCTGAAGAGACCCAGTACTTC. This codes for CASSANPGTGAEETQYF.

V gene TRBV7-9 combines with J gene TRBJ1-3; D is unclear. In germline, CDR1 is SEHNR, CDR2 FQNEAQ (reference sequence). The CDR3 totals 17 residues. Trimming removed 4 bases at V and 0 bases at J, with 16 bases between. CDR3 sequence reads: CASSYLDARTSGNTIYF. DNA of the CDR3: TGTGCCAGCAGCTACCTGGACGCACGAACCTCTGGAAACACCATATATTTT.

At least ten counts were recorded for this clonotype. This rearrangement joins TRBV4-1 to TRBJ1-2; possibly TRBD1 for D (5 bases). V was shortened by 1 base and J by 7 bases, with 10 bases between the two germline ends. Germline values: CDR1 MGHRA, CDR2 YSYEKL. This CDR3 is 13 amino acids long. The CDR3: CASSQGGTVGYTF. In DNA, the CDR3 is TGCGCCAGCAGCCAAGGAGGGACGGTTGGCTACACCTTC.

This clonotype occurred a few times. This chain joins TRBV27 and TRBJ2-7, with unresolved D. This CDR3 has 10 amino acids. Between the trimmed V and J ends, which lost 6 bases and 4 bases, there was a span of 4 bases. Looked up from germline, CDR1 is MNHEY and CDR2 is SMNVEV (reference sequence). Written as DNA, the CDR3 is TGTGCCAGCAGCTCTTACGAGCAGTACTTC. Translating gives CASSSYEQYF.

The CDR3 DNA reads as TGCGCCAGCAGCCAAGACTCCGGGACTAGCGGAATTTTCCACGAGCAGTACTTC. Translated, it gives CASSQDSGTSGIFHEQYF. V gene TRBV4-3 combines with J gene TRBJ2-7, with TRBD2 identical over 11 bases. The CDR3 loop spans 18 amino acids. J was trimmed by 5 bases and V by 0 bases; bases with no gene match: 12. Germline lookup yields CDR1 LGHNA and CDR2 YSLEER.

On this clonotype itself: The germline gene is not matched at one end of the junction; a read error may be the cause. The rearrangement links TRBV6-5 to TRBJ2-1, with a tentative D call TRBD1 (6 bases). The CDR3 contains 19 residues. The germline CDR1 and CDR2 sequences are MNHEY and SVGAGI. The CDR3 protein is CASSYSIRAADRFYNEQFF. In DNA form, the CDR3 reads TGTGCCAGCAGCTACTCGATTCGGGCGGCCGACAGGTTCTACAATGAGCAGTTCTTC.

In its sample, this clonotype was seen a few times. V is TRBV4-1 and J is TRBJ2-2; 11 bases align to TRBD2. This CDR3 is 20 amino acids long. CDR1 is MGHRA and CDR2 is YSYEKL in the germline V gene. The ends lost 0 bases at V and 4 bases at J; junction bases unmatched: 13. This chain's CDR3 is CASSQDGWLAGGGSTGELFF. DNA of the CDR3: TGCGCCAGCAGCCAAGATGGGTGGCTAGCGGGAGGAGGGAGCACCGGGGAGCTGTTTTTT.

This clonotype was seen a few times. The chain has TRBV19 and TRBJ2-2; D call uncertain. V was clipped by 5 bases and J by 1 base, with 5 bases between them. Per germline, CDR1 LNHDA and CDR2 SQIVND (reference sequence). The CDR3 totals 13 residues. CDR3 bases: TGTGCCAGTAGTGCCGGGAACACCGGGGAGCTGTTTTTT. Translated, it gives CASSAGNTGELFF.

The rearrangement joins TRBV5-1 to TRBJ2-7; D gene ambiguous. CDR1 is SGHRS, CDR2 YFSETQ, per germline. The CDR3 totals 15 residues. Trimming left V 0 bases short and J 3 bases short, with 13 bases between. The CDR3 reads CASSLGLLFHYEQYF. In nucleotides, the CDR3 is TGCGCCAGCAGCTTGGGTCTGCTTTTCCACTACGAGCAGTACTTC.

This clonotype came up many times. The chain has TRBV20-1 and TRBJ2-7, with 10 nucleotides matching TRBD2. V was clipped by 3 bases and J by 3 bases; unmatched bases: 14. This CDR3 is built from 17 residues. Per the germline V gene, CDR1 is DFQATT and CDR2 is SNEGSKA (reference sequence). The DNA of the CDR3 is TGCAGTGCTAGTGAGGCTAGCGGGGGTGGGAGCAACTACGAGCAGTACTTC. Translating gives CSASEASGGGSNYEQYF.

This chain joins TRBV11-2 and TRBJ1-1; D remains ambiguous. The V gene lost 1 base and the J gene lost 6 bases, with 27 bases spanning the gap. Per the germline V gene, CDR1 is SGHAT and CDR2 is FQNNGV. The CDR3 consists of 19 residues. The chain's CDR3 is CASSLVGGDYELGTPEAFF. The CDR3 bases are TGTGCCAGCAGCTTAGTAGGTGGGGATTACGAGTTGGGAACACCTGAAGCTTTCTTT.

J is TRBJ2-7 and V is TRBV3-1; D is undetermined. V was shortened by 4 bases and J by 5 bases, with 12 bases between the two germline ends. CDR3 size: 13 residues. Germline values: CDR1 LGHDT, CDR2 YNNKEL (reference sequence). The CDR3 DNA follows: TGTGCCAGCAGCCTCCTTTTCCCGGACGAGCAGTACTTC. This sequence encodes CASSLLFPDEQYF.

The chain combines TRBV20-1 with TRBJ2-1; TRBD2 is a possible D gene (6 bases). Germline CDR1 is DFQATT and CDR2 is SNEGSKA (reference sequence). V lost 2 bases to trimming and J lost 0 bases, with 14 bases between them. The CDR3 consists of 16 residues. CDR3 nucleotides: TGCAGTGCTAGACCGCCGGGACTGGGCTCCTACAATGAGCAGTTCTTC. This gives the protein CSARPPGLGSYNEQFF.